The 6 T cell receptor beta chains below all came from one sample that was sequenced in a study of OX40 agonist ivuxolimab in advanced cancers. TCRdb's copy holds only in-frame clones and misses some; the assay was immunoSEQ multiplex PCR. The table shows approximately 74,000 clones, with approximately 83% occurring only once. The starting material was CD4+ or CD8+ T cells sorted from blood, obtained in a trial of the OX40 agonist ivuxolimab. These receptors came from an adult with an advanced solid tumor such as melanoma, head and neck, liver or kidney cancer.

The rearrangement joins TRBV4-1 to TRBJ1-1, with D possibly being TRBD1 (5 bases). Trimming removed 0 bases at V and 3 bases at J, with 20 bases between. The germline CDR1 and CDR2 sequences are MGHRA and YSYEKL. This CDR3 is built from 18 residues. The CDR3 is CASSQDFGLGTLDTEAFF. The CDR3 DNA follows: TGCGCCAGCAGCCAAGATTTTGGTTTAGGGACTTTGGACACTGAAGCTTTCTTT.

This clone appeared a few times. V and J are TRBV5-4 and TRBJ1-2; no clear D gene. This CDR3 is built from 13 residues. Germline lookup yields CDR1 SGHNT and CDR2 YYREEE (reference sequence). V shed 3 bases and J shed 3 bases, with 9 bases lying between them. Here the CDR3 reads CASSSDGHYGYTF. The CDR3 DNA sequence: TGTGCCAGCAGCTCAGACGGTCACTATGGCTACACCTTC. The full variable domain, completed using reference TRBV5-4 and TRBJ1-2, is ETGVTQSPTHLIKTRGQQVTLRCSSQSGHNTVSWYQQALGQGPQFIFQYYREEENGRGNFPPRFSGLQFPNYSSELNVNALELDDSALYLCASSSDGHYGYTFGSGTRLTVV.

The chain is built from TRBV7-2 and TRBJ2-3, with 13 bases that match TRBD2. The germline V gene encodes CDR1 SGHTA and CDR2 FQGNSA. This CDR3 is built from 14 residues. V lost 5 bases to trimming and J lost 8 bases; unmatched junction nucleotides: 4. CDR3 nucleotides: TGTGCCAGCAGCAGGACTAGCGGGGGTGGTACGCAGTATTTT. It specifies CASSRTSGGGTQYF.

The chain employs TRBV7-8 and TRBJ1-1; D gene uncertain. Germline loops: CDR1 SGHVS, CDR2 FQNEAQ. The V end lost 4 bases, the J end lost 1 base, and 7 bases lay between the germline ends. The CDR3 is 13 residues long. The CDR3 DNA reads TGTGCCAGCAGCTGGGAGAAGAACACTGAAGCTTTCTTT. Its translation: CASSWEKNTEAFF.

This rearrangement joins TRBV27 to TRBJ1-4; 7 nucleotides match TRBD1. The CDR3 consists of 15 residues. The V gene end was trimmed by 4 bases and the J gene end by 1 base; junction bases not matched to a gene: 3. CDR1 is MNHEY and CDR2 is SMNVEV in the germline V gene (reference sequence). Here the CDR3 reads CASSSYRGTNEKLFF. CDR3 in DNA: TGTGCCAGCAGTTCTTACAGGGGAACTAATGAAAAACTGTTTTTT.

The V gene is TRBV5-1, the J gene TRBJ2-7; a weak D match, TRBD1 (6 bases). Germline CDR1 SGHRS, CDR2 YFSETQ. The CDR3 loop spans 13 amino acids. V dropped 5 bases and J dropped 1 base, with 10 bases sitting between them. CDR3 DNA sequence: TGCGCCAGCAGTTGGGACACTTCCTACGAGCAGTACTTC. Protein sequence: CASSWDTSYEQYF. The whole variable domain, remainder taken from reference TRBV5-1 and TRBJ2-7, is KAGVTQTPRYLIKTRGQQVTLSCSPISGHRSVSWYQQTPGQGLQFLFEYFSETQRNKGNFPGRFSGRQFSNSRSEMNVSTLELGDSALYLCASSWDTSYEQYFGPGTRLTVT.